The rows below give T cell receptor beta chains drawn from one sample of a study of blood T cell repertoires in COVID-19. TCRdb keeps only in-frame clones here, not all; method: immunoSEQ multiplex PCR. The data show over 200,000 clones, with approximately 90% seen just once and about 4% held by the top ten. Specimen: peripheral blood. These receptors all stem from a man aged 60-69 years who had recovered from COVID-19. CDR3s include the opening cysteine and the closing phenylalanine or tryptophan. Fields, in order: V gene, D gene, J gene, clone size, CDR3 DNA, CDR3 protein. D genes are given only for firm matches. Size tells how often a clone was seen (once, few, many) or the class of an expanded clone, and some rows leave it out.

TRBV9	-	TRBJ2-3	-	TGTGCCAGCAGCGCCGCAGGGACTGATGAGCATTTT	CASSAAGTDEHF
TRBV7-2	TRBD1	TRBJ1-2	-	TGTGCCAGCAGCGGACGACAGGGTACTAACTATGGCTACACCTTC	CASSGRQGTNYGYTF
TRBV7-9	TRBD1	TRBJ1-3	once	TGTGCCAGCAGCAGACAGGGTGGAAACACCATATATTTT	CASSRQGGNTIYF
TRBV2	TRBD2	TRBJ2-1	-	TGTGCCAGCAGCCGAGCGGGGGGGCTAACGAATGAGCAGTTCTTC	CASSRAGGLTNEQFF
TRBV9	TRBD1	TRBJ2-3	-	TGTGCCAGCAGCTTCCGGGACAGGGGGCGTGCAGATACGCAGTATTTT	CASSFRDRGRADTQYF
TRBV6-1	-	TRBJ1-2	-	TGTGCCAGCAGTGAGCCCCCGGGACACCTCTATGGCTACACCTTC	CASSEPPGHLYGYTF
TRBV11-3	TRBD1	TRBJ2-3	once	TGTGCCAGCAGCTTAGGACAGGGGCGCACAGATACGCAGTATTTT	CASSLGQGRTDTQYF
TRBV7-3	-	TRBJ2-5	-	TGTGCCAGCAGCTTAATGGGCTCCCTAAGGGGCGAAGAGACCCAGTACTTC	CASSLMGSLRGEETQYF
TRBV12-3/TRBV12-4	-	TRBJ1-5	-	TGTGCCAGCAGTTTGGGGGGGGTTCAGCCCCAGCATTTT	CASSLGGVQPQHF
TRBV20-1	-	TRBJ2-7	-	TGCAGTGTTGACAGCCCTACCGAGCAGTACTTC	CSVDSPTEQYF
TRBV30	-	TRBJ1-3	-	TGTGCCTGGAACAGGGCGAGCTCTGGAAACACCATATATTTT	CAWNRASSGNTIYF
TRBV7-8	-	TRBJ2-7	-	TGTGCCAGCAGCTTAGCAGGGGCCGGCTACGAGCAGTACTTC	CASSLAGAGYEQYF
TRBV10-3	TRBD1	TRBJ1-6	-	TGTGCCATCAGTCGACAGGGGGACTCCTATAATTCACCCCTCCACTTT	CAISRQGDSYNSPLHF
TRBV4-1	TRBD2	TRBJ2-2	-	TGCGCCAGCAGCGCCCGATCGGGACTAGGGGAAAACACCGGGGAGCTGTTTTTT	CASSARSGLGENTGELFF
TRBV7-3	TRBD2	TRBJ2-3	-	TGTGCCAGCAGCTTACATAGCGGGGTCACAGATACGCAGTATTTT	CASSLHSGVTDTQYF
TRBV9	TRBD1	TRBJ2-5	-	TGTGCCAGCAGCGTCGACAGGGTCCAAGAGACCCAGTACTTC	CASSVDRVQETQYF
TRBV7-8	TRBD1	TRBJ1-1	once	TGTGCCAGCAGCTCTAAGGGGGCCATGAACACTGAAGCTTTCTTT	CASSSKGAMNTEAFF
TRBV19	-	TRBJ1-4	-	TGTGCCAGTAGTATAGTACGGCCCCGGGGGAATAATGAAAAACTGTTTTTT	CASSIVRPRGNNEKLFF
TRBV7-8	TRBD2	TRBJ2-7	-	TGTGCCAGCAGCCAAACGTTTCCTAGCGGGGGCTCCTACGAGCAGTACTTC	CASSQTFPSGGSYEQYF
TRBV12-2	-	TRBJ2-3	-	TGTGCAAGTCGCTTACCAATCGGGGGGGGCACAGATACGCAGTATTTT	CASRLPIGGGTDTQYF
TRBV4-1	-	TRBJ2-4	-	TGCGCCAGCAGCACATACCATGCCCCGGGGACCAAAAACATTCAGTACTTC	CASSTYHAPGTKNIQYF
TRBV20-1	-	TRBJ1-4	-	TGCAGTGCCAGTATGAGAGCAGGGATTGAAAAACTGTTTTTT	CSASMRAGIEKLFF
TRBV6-1	-	TRBJ2-3	-	TGTGCCAGCAGTGAAGCGTTAGGGTTTGGGGCCCCGTTTAGGGATACGCAGTATTTT	CASSEALGFGAPFRDTQYF
TRBV4-2	TRBD1	TRBJ2-2	-	TGTGCCAGCAGCCGCACGGCAGGGGGCGGGAACACCGGGGAGCTGTTTTTT	CASSRTAGGGNTGELFF